This T cell receptor beta chain emerged from a study of blood T cell repertoires in COVID-19. Study details: Samples representing acute and convalescent COVID-19 were sourced from the United States, Italy and Spain.

This clone was detected only once. In germline, CDR1 is SQVTM, CDR2 ANQGSEA. This CDR3 spans 13 amino acids. Authors' analysis steps: Amplification from reference gene primers served as the basis for estimated nucleated cell counts. Some clones are missing from TCRdb's copy, which holds only in-frame ones; the method was immunoSEQ multiplex PCR. D and trimming were read from the DNA, whereas the V and J calls and clone size are those reported in that table. The table includes 300,000 to 500,000 clones, 88% detected once. This TCR came from a woman in her thirties with acute COVID-19. This sequence joins TRBV29-1 and TRBJ1-2; tentatively, D is TRBD1 (6 bases). The material sequenced was PBMCs or T cells enriched from blood (not recorded which). CDR3 in DNA: TGCAGTTCTGAGGGGGGGGAAAACTATGGCTACACCTTC. Translating it yields CSSEGGENYGYTF.